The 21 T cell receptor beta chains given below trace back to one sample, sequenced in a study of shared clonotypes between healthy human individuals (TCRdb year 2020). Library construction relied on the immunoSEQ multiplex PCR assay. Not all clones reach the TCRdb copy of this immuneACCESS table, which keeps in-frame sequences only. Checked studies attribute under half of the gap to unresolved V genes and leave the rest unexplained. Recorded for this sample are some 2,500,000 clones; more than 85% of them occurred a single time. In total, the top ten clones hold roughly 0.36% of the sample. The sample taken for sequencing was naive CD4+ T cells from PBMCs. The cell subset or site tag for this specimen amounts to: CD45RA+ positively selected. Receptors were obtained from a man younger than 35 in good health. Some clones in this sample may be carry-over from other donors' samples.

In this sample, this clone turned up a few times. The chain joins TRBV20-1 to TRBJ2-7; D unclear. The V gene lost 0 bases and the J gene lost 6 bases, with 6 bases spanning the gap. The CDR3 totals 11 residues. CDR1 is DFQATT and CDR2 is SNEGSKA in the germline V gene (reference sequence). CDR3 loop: CSARDLPEQYF. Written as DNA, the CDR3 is TGCAGTGCTAGAGATCTGCCCGAGCAGTACTTC.

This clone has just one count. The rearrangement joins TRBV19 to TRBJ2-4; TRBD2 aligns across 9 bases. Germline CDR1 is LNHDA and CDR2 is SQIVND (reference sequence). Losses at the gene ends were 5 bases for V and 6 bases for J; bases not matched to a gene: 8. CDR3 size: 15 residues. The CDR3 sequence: CASSLGGRDSNIQYF. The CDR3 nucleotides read TGTGCCAGTAGTCTGGGCGGGAGGGACTCAAACATTCAGTACTTC.

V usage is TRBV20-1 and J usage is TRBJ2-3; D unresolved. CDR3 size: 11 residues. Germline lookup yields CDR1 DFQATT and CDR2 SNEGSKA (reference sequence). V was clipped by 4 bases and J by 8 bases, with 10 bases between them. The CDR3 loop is CSATLVSTQYF. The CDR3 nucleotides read TGCAGTGCTACCCTCGTTAGTACGCAGTATTTT.

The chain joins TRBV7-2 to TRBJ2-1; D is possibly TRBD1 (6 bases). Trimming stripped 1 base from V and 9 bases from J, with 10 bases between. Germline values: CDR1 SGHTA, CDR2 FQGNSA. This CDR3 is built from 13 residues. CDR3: CASSLDRETEQFF. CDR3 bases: TGTGCCAGCAGCTTAGACAGGGAAACTGAGCAGTTCTTC.

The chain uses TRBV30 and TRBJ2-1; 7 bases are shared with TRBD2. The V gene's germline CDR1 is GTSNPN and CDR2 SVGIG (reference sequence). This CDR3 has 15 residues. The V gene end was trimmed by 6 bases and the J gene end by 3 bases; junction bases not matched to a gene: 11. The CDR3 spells CACRSAGVSYNEQFF. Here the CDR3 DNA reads TGTGCCTGCCGGTCCGCGGGAGTAAGCTACAATGAGCAGTTCTTC.

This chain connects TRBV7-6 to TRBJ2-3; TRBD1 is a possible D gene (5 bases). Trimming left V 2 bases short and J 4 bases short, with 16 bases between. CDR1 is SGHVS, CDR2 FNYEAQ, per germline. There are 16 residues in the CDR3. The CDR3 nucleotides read TGTGCCAGCAGCTTAAATCGTGACAGAAGTGCAGATACGCAGTATTTT. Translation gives CASSLNRDRSADTQYF.

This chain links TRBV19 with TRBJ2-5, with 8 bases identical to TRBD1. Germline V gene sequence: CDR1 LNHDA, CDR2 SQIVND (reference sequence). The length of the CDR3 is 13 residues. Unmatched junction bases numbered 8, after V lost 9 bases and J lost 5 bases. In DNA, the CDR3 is TGTGCCAGCATGGCAGGGGGCGAGGAGACCCAGTACTTC. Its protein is CASMAGGEETQYF.

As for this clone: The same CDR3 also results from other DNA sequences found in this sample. The CDR3: CASSVLSTGELFF. The DNA for the CDR3 is TGTGCCAGCAGCGTACTTAGCACCGGGGAGCTGTTTTTT. V usage is TRBV9 and J usage is TRBJ2-2; no clear D gene. The CDR3 is made up of 13 amino acids. The germline V and J ends were trimmed by 1 base and 4 bases, with 5 bases remaining between them. The germline gives CDR1 SGDLS, CDR2 YYNGEE.

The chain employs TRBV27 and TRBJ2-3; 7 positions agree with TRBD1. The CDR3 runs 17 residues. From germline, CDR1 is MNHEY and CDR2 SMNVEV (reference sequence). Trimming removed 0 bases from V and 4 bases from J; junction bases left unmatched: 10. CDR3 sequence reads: CASSLSKGASRADTQYF. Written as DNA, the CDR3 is TGTGCCAGCAGTTTATCAAAGGGGGCTAGTCGCGCAGATACGCAGTATTTT.

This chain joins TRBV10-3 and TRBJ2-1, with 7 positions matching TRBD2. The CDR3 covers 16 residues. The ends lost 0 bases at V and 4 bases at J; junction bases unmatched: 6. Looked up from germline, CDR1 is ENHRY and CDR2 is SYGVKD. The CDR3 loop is CAISESLAEIYNEQFF. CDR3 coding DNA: TGTGCCATCAGTGAGTCCCTAGCGGAGATATACAATGAGCAGTTCTTC.

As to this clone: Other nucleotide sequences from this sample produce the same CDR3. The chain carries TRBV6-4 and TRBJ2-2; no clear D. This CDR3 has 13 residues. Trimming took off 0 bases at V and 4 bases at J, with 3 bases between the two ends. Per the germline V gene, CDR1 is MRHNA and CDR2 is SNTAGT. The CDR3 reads CASSDSGTGELFF. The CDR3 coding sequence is TGTGCCAGCAGTGACTCAGGCACCGGGGAGCTGTTTTTT.

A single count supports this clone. The CDR3, as DNA: TGTGCCAGCAGCCTAACAGGAAGGAACATTCAGTACTTC. Its protein is CASSLTGRNIQYF. The chain is built from TRBV28 and TRBJ2-4, with TRBD1 as a possible D gene (5 bases). The CDR3 contains 13 residues. Trimming took 6 bases from V and 7 from J, leaving 13 bases between them. Germline CDR1 is MDHEN and CDR2 is SYDVKM.

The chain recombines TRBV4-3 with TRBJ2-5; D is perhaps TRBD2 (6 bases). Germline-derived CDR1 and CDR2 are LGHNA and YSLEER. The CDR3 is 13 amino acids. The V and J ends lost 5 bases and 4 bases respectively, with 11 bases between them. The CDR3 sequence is CASSIVGGETQYF. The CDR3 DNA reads TGCGCCAGCAGCATTGTGGGGGGAGAGACCCAGTACTTC.

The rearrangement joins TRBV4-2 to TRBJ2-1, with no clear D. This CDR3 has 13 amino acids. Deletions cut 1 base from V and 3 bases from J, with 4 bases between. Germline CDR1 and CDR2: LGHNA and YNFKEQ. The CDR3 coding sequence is TGTGCCAGCAGCCAAGGGGACTACAATGAGCAGTTCTTC. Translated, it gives CASSQGDYNEQFF.

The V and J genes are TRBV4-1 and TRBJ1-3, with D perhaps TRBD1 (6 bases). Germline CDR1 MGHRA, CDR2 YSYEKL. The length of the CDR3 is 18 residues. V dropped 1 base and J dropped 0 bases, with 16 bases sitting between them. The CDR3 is CASSQVLLPGASGNTIYF. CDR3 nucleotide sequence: TGCGCCAGCAGCCAAGTTCTACTTCCGGGGGCCTCTGGAAACACCATATATTTT.

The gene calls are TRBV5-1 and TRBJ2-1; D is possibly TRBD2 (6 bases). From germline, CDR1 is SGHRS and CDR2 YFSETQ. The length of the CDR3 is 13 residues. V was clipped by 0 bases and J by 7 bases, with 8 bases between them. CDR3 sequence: CASSLEAGNEQFF. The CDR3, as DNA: TGCGCCAGCAGCTTGGAGGCGGGGAATGAGCAGTTCTTC. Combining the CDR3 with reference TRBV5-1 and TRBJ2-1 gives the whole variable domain KAGVTQTPRYLIKTRGQQVTLSCSPISGHRSVSWYQQTPGQGLQFLFEYFSETQRNKGNFPGRFSGRQFSNSRSEMNVSTLELGDSALYLCASSLEAGNEQFFGPGTRLTVL.

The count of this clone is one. CDR3 sequence reads: CASSFSPGVMNTEAFF. The CDR3 DNA is TGTGCCAGCAGCTTTTCACCCGGGGTCATGAACACTGAAGCTTTCTTT. V and J are TRBV5-4 and TRBJ1-1; D remains ambiguous. CDR1 is SGHNT and CDR2 is YYREEE in the germline V gene (reference sequence). This CDR3 comprises 16 residues. The V end was cut by 2 bases, the J end by 0 bases, with 14 bases between.

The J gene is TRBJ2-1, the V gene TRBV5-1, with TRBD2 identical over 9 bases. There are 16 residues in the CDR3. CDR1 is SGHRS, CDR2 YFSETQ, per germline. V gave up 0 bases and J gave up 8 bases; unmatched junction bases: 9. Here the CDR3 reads CASSLAVAGGLDEQFF. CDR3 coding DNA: TGCGCCAGCAGCTTGGCCGTTGCGGGAGGGCTCGATGAGCAGTTCTTC.

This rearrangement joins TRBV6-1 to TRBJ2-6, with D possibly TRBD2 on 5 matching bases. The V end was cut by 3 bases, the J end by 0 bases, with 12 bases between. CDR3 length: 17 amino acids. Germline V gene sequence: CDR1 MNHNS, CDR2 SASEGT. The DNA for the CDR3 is TGTGCCAGCAGTGATTTCCCACGGGACTCTGGGGCCAACGTCCTGACTTTC. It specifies CASSDFPRDSGANVLTF.

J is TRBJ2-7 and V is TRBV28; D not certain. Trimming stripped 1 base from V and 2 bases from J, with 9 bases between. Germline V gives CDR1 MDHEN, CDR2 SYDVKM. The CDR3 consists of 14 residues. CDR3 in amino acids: CASSLSLPPYEQYF. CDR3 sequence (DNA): TGTGCCAGCAGTTTATCGCTGCCCCCCTACGAGCAGTACTTC.

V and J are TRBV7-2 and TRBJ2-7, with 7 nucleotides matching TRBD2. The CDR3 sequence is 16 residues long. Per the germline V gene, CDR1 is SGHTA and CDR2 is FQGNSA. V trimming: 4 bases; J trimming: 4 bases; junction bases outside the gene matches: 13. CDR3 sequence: CASSSSWEGIRYEQYF. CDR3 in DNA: TGTGCCAGCAGCTCTTCTTGGGAGGGGATAAGGTACGAGCAGTACTTC.